Below are 7 T cell receptor beta chains sequenced from a single sample in a study of blood T cell repertoires in COVID-19. Sequencing used immunoSEQ multiplex PCR; TCRdb keeps in-frame clones, though not all of them. This sample carries about 180,000 clones, 70% to 90% of them seen once, and the ten largest clones take more than 3%. Sequencing input: peripheral blood. The receptor source for this set is a man aged 55 to 69 with acute or convalescent COVID-19.

This clone was counted a few times. The chain couples TRBV5-4 to TRBJ2-1; 13 nucleotides align to TRBD2. The CDR3 is made up of 19 amino acids. Germline CDR1 reads SGHNT; CDR2 reads YYREEE (reference sequence). The V segment lost 2 bases and the J segment 8 bases; nucleotides outside the gene matches: 16. The CDR3 DNA reads as TGTGCCAGCAGCTTTTGGGGCCGGACTAGCGGGAGAGCCTTCGATGAGCAGTTCTTC. Its protein product is CASSFWGRTSGRAFDEQFF.

The CDR3 protein is CASGRGLLYEQYF. CDR3 DNA sequence: TGTGCTAGTGGCAGGGGTTTGCTCTACGAGCAGTACTTC. The V gene is TRBV12-5, the J gene TRBJ2-7; maybe TRBD1 (6 bases). The CDR3 contains 13 residues. V was shortened by 6 bases and J by 3 bases, with 12 bases between the two germline ends. The germline V gene has CDR1 LGHNT and CDR2 FRNRAP. Full variable domain (rest looked up from reference TRBV12-5 and TRBJ2-7): DARVTQTPRHKVTEMGQEVTMRCQPILGHNTVFWYRQTMMQGLELLAYFRNRAPLDDSGMPKDRFSAEMPDATLATLKIQPSEPRDSAVYFCASGRGLLYEQYFGPGTRLTVT.

This clone is categorized as medium-sized. The chain combines TRBV12-3 or TRBV12-4 with TRBJ2-5; D remains unclear. There are 11 residues in the CDR3. V lost 3 bases and J lost 5, with 4 bases in between. The CDR3 here is CASSFGETQYF. In DNA form, the CDR3 reads TGTGCCAGCAGTTTCGGGGAGACCCAGTACTTC.

The gene calls are TRBV5-5 and TRBJ2-5; 11 bases match TRBD1. Germline V gene lookup returns CDR1 SGHKS and CDR2 YYEKEE (reference sequence). The CDR3 length is 18 residues. V gave up 6 bases and J gave up 2 bases; unmatched junction bases: 15. This CDR3 is CASILGQGALSWQETQYF. The CDR3 coding sequence is TGTGCCAGCATCCTAGGACAGGGGGCTTTATCCTGGCAAGAGACCCAGTACTTC.

This clone came up a few times. Written as DNA, the CDR3 is TGTGCCAGCTCACCACCCGGTCTAGGGGATGGCTACACCTTC. Translating it yields CASSPPGLGDGYTF. The V gene is TRBV18, the J gene TRBJ1-2, with a weak D call TRBD1 (5 bases). Germline V gene data show CDR1 as KGHSH and CDR2 as LQKENI. V lost 0 bases and J lost 6, with 11 bases in between. This CDR3 has 14 residues.

The gene calls are TRBV4-2 and TRBJ2-3; D remains ambiguous. V was trimmed by 8 bases and J by 4 bases, leaving 10 bases between them. The CDR3 is 12 residues long. Germline V gives CDR1 LGHNA, CDR2 YNFKEQ. In DNA, the CDR3 is TGTGCCAGCTCAAATCCCCCAGATACGCAGTATTTT. Its translation is CASSNPPDTQYF.

This clone was picked up one time. The chain couples TRBV28 to TRBJ2-5, with 11 bases that match TRBD1. Germline V CDR1 and CDR2: MDHEN, SYDVKM. The junction had 14 bases not matched to a gene; V was cut back by 4 bases and J by 4 bases. The CDR3 has 18 residues. The CDR3 region has the DNA TGTGCCAGCAGTTCTGCCGGGACAGGGGGTTTATCGGGAGAGACCCAGTACTTC. Translated: CASSSAGTGGLSGETQYF. The entire variable domain, with the rest obtained from reference TRBV28 and TRBJ2-5, is as follows: DVKVTQSSRYLVKRTGEKVFLECVQDMDHENMFWYRQDPGLGLRLIYFSYDVKMKEKGDIPEGYSVSREKKERFSLILESASTNQTSMYLCASSSAGTGGLSGETQYFGPGTRLLVL.